The 18 T cell receptor beta chains below all came from one sample that was sequenced in a study of blood T cell repertoires in COVID-19. Produced via immunoSEQ multiplex PCR; TCRdb's table is partial and in-frame only. The sample shows 80,000 to 95,000 clones, about 86% of them seen only once. Sequenced sample: peripheral blood. The receptors stem from an elderly woman in a cohort sampled during active or convalescent COVID-19.

The chain is built from TRBV2 and TRBJ1-2; TRBD1 matches 9 bases. This CDR3 spans 13 amino acids. After removal of 5 bases from V and 8 bases from J, the junction contained 6 bases not matched to a gene. Germline V lookup: CDR1 SNHLY, CDR2 FYNNEI. CDR3 nucleotide sequence: TGTGCCAGCAGTCGGGACAGGGCAAGCGGCTACACCTTC. It codes for CASSRDRASGYTF.

The chain carries TRBV6-4 and TRBJ1-2, with D possibly TRBD1 on 6 matching bases. Trimming left V 0 bases short and J 6 bases short, with 14 bases between. Germline CDR1 and CDR2: MRHNA and SNTAGT. The CDR3 length is 15 residues. CDR3 protein: CASSDSIRTVNGYTF. The CDR3, as DNA: TGTGCCAGCAGTGACTCGATACGGACAGTTAATGGCTACACCTTC.

The rearrangement joins TRBV3-1 (or the pseudogene TRBV3-2) to TRBJ1-1; TRBD1 might be the D (5 bases). Germline CDR1 LGHDT, CDR2 YNNKEL (reference sequence). The CDR3 is 14 amino acids. The V end lost 2 bases, the J end lost 4 bases, and 11 bases lay between the germline ends. In nucleotides, the CDR3 is TGTGCCAGCAGCCAACCGGGGGGGAGCACTGAAGCTTTCTTT. Its translation: CASSQPGGSTEAFF.

The rearrangement links TRBV29-1 to TRBJ2-2; 7 bases are shared with TRBD1. Per germline, CDR1 SQVTM and CDR2 ANQGSEA. Trimming removed 0 bases from V and 4 bases from J; junction bases left unmatched: 14. There are 18 residues in the CDR3. CDR3 sequence (DNA): TGCAGCGTTGAAGATCAGGCAGGGGGAAGGAGAGGCACCGGGGAGCTGTTTTTT. Translated, it gives CSVEDQAGGRRGTGELFF.

The chain employs TRBV3-1 (or the pseudogene TRBV3-2) and TRBJ1-3; D might be TRBD1 (6 bases). V was pared by 6 bases and J by 0 bases, with 12 bases between. Germline V CDR1 and CDR2: LGHDT, YNNKEL (reference sequence). This CDR3 contains 15 residues. The CDR3 DNA sequence: TGTGCCAGCAGTCCTCTAGGGGGCTCTGGAAACACCATATATTTT. Protein: CASSPLGGSGNTIYF.

In its sample, this clone was seen once. The chain couples TRBV4-1 to TRBJ2-1; 14 bases fit TRBD2. The CDR3 extends over 16 amino acids. Germline V gives CDR1 MGHRA, CDR2 YSYEKL. The J segment lost 10 bases and the V segment lost 6 bases, leaving 11 bases of the junction unmatched. The CDR3 loop is CASRDGTSGRRSEQFF. DNA for the CDR3: TGCGCCAGCAGAGACGGGACTAGCGGGAGACGGTCGGAGCAGTTCTTC.

The chain links TRBV6-5 to TRBJ2-1, with TRBD2 matching 13 bases. Germline V gene sequence: CDR1 MNHEY, CDR2 SVGAGI. With V trimmed by 6 bases and J by 5 bases, 4 bases remained unmatched. The CDR3 runs to 15 residues. DNA of the CDR3: TGTGCCAGCAGACTAGCGGGAGGGCCGAACAATGAGCAGTTCTTC. Its protein product is CASRLAGGPNNEQFF.

The chain recombines TRBV9 with TRBJ2-5, with D possibly being TRBD2 (6 bases). This CDR3 is 15 amino acids long. Germline V lookup: CDR1 SGDLS, CDR2 YYNGEE. Trimming left V 2 bases short and J 3 bases short, with 14 bases between. CDR3 loop: CASSVTGTPKETQYF. CDR3 nucleotides: TGTGCCAGCAGCGTCACCGGGACTCCGAAAGAGACCCAGTACTTC.

V and J are TRBV19 and TRBJ1-5, with TRBD1 as a possible D gene (5 bases). The V gene lost 5 bases and the J gene lost 5 bases, with 22 bases spanning the gap. Germline V gene lookup returns CDR1 LNHDA and CDR2 SQIVND (reference sequence). The CDR3 totals 17 residues. In nucleotides, the CDR3 is TGTGCCAGTAGTCCGCCCATCTTCCAGGGCTTGGATCAGCCCCAGCATTTT. This gives the protein CASSPPIFQGLDQPQHF.

CDR3 coding DNA: TGTGCCAGCAGCCTAGAAAGTTATTCACCCCTCCACTTT. Protein product: CASSLESYSPLHF. The chain combines TRBV6-5 with TRBJ1-6; no firm D call. In germline, CDR1 is MNHEY, CDR2 SVGAGI. The V gene lost 6 bases and the J gene lost 8 bases, with 11 bases spanning the gap. The CDR3 extends over 13 amino acids.

The chain uses TRBV11-2 and TRBJ2-1, with 7 bases fitting TRBD2. This CDR3 spans 15 amino acids. After removal of 5 bases from V and 8 bases from J, the junction contained 12 bases not matched to a gene. Germline lookup yields CDR1 SGHAT and CDR2 FQNNGV. The CDR3 spells CASSPFAGAWDEQFF. CDR3 DNA: TGTGCCAGCAGCCCTTTTGCGGGAGCTTGGGATGAGCAGTTCTTC.

The rearrangement links TRBV18 to TRBJ2-3, with TRBD2 matching 11 bases. This CDR3 region has 15 residues. Germline V gives CDR1 KGHSH, CDR2 LQKENI. J lost 3 bases, V lost 3 bases, and 2 bases had no gene match. The CDR3 sequence: CASSPLAGGTDTQYF. The CDR3 DNA sequence: TGTGCCAGCTCACCCCTAGCGGGAGGAACAGATACGCAGTATTTT.

This clone was observed a handful of times. V usage is TRBV29-1 and J usage is TRBJ1-2, with 8 bases identical to TRBD1. V shed 4 bases, J shed 2 bases, and the junction held 3 bases outside the gene matches. This CDR3 comprises 13 residues. Germline V gene data show CDR1 as SQVTM and CDR2 as ANQGSEA. Written as DNA, the CDR3 is TGCAGCGTTGCCAGGGGGCCCAACTATGGCTACACCTTC. Translation: CSVARGPNYGYTF.

This clone was counted a single time. The V and J genes are TRBV19 and TRBJ1-1; TRBD1 is a possible D gene (6 bases). The CDR3 sequence is 14 residues long. Germline CDR1 LNHDA, CDR2 SQIVND (reference sequence). V shed 2 bases and J shed 5 bases, with 12 bases lying between them. The CDR3: CASSISGAWTEAFF. Here the CDR3 DNA reads TGTGCCAGTAGTATATCAGGGGCCTGGACTGAAGCTTTCTTT.

The V gene is TRBV19, the J gene TRBJ2-1; TRBD1 agrees at 7 bases. Looked up from germline, CDR1 is LNHDA and CDR2 is SQIVND (reference sequence). The ends lost 5 bases at V and 10 bases at J; junction bases unmatched: 8. The CDR3 loop spans 13 amino acids. The CDR3 nucleotides are TGTGCCAGTAGTTTCGACAGGGAGTCGGAGCAGTTCTTC. This gives the protein CASSFDRESEQFF.

The chain carries TRBV4-1 and TRBJ2-7; D is unresolved. This CDR3 contains 11 residues. V lost 3 bases to trimming and J lost 3 bases, with 3 bases between them. Per the germline V gene, CDR1 is MGHRA and CDR2 is YSYEKL. The CDR3 nucleotides read TGCGCCAGCAGCCATAACTACGAGCAGTACTTC. It specifies CASSHNYEQYF.

The chain recombines TRBV5-6 with TRBJ2-7; tentative D call: TRBD2 (5 bases). Trimming took 4 bases from V and 2 from J, leaving 10 bases between them. Germline CDR1 SGHDT, CDR2 YYEEEE. The CDR3 contains 13 residues. The CDR3 reads CASSVTGTYEQYF. As DNA, the CDR3 is TGTGCCAGCAGCGTTACCGGGACCTACGAGCAGTACTTC.

The rearrangement links TRBV18 to TRBJ1-4; D possibly corresponds to TRBD1 (5 bases). The CDR3 runs 17 residues. With 4 bases removed from V and 3 bases from J, the gap between germline ends came to 18 bases. Germline CDR1 KGHSH, CDR2 LQKENI. In DNA form, the CDR3 reads TGTGCCAGCTCACGGACAAATAGCCACGGAGCTAATGAAAAACTGTTTTTT. This sequence encodes CASSRTNSHGANEKLFF.